The 29 T cell receptor beta chains below come from one sample, sequenced in a study of human T cells and chemical hapten exposure. Unfractionated whole blood yielded the extracted total RNA. TCRdb fed the 5' RACE reads into MiXCR, producing one record per CDR3 protein. Of 150,000 or so distinct CDR3 sequences listed, 3.5% to 5% are singletons. The receptors come from a female donor in good health.

This clonotype has ten or more counts. The rearrangement joins TRBV6-5 to TRBJ2-3; D is perhaps TRBD1 or TRBD2 (5 bases each). V lost 8 bases and J lost 5, with 20 bases in between. Per the germline V gene, CDR1 is MNHEY and CDR2 is SVGAGI. The CDR3 loop spans 15 amino acids. The CDR3 bases are TGTGCCAGCTCCAGGGAGTTGATGATGGGAGATACGCAGTATTTT. Translation gives CASSRELMMGDTQYF.

Regarding this clonotype: This clone may be a read error of a much larger clone one base away. CDR3 amino acids: CASLPRSGEEKLFF. Here the CDR3 DNA reads TGTGCCAGCTTACCCAGAAGCGGCGAAGAAAAACTGTTTTTT. The chain recombines TRBV18 with TRBJ1-4; D not resolved. This CDR3 region has 14 residues. Germline assignment: CDR1 KGHSH and CDR2 LQKENI. V was shortened by 7 bases and J by 8 bases, with 17 bases between the two germline ends.

This clonotype was detected many times. V is TRBV12-3 or TRBV12-4 and J is TRBJ1-2; D is uncertain. The CDR3 is made up of 15 amino acids. Trimming removed 3 bases at V and 3 bases at J, with 14 bases between. Here the CDR3 DNA reads TGTGCCAGCAGTTTTCGGTTAAAAGGCGACTATGGCTACACCTTC. Amino acid sequence: CASSFRLKGDYGYTF.

This clonotype was found many times. This chain joins TRBV2 and TRBJ1-5; D gene uncertain. Germline CDR1 reads SNHLY; CDR2 reads FYNNEI. V was cut by 6 bases and J by 6 bases, with 18 bases left in between. This CDR3 spans 15 amino acids. The CDR3 reads CASSRYYGPGQPQHF. CDR3 DNA: TGTGCCAGCAGCCGATACTATGGGCCTGGTCAGCCCCAGCATTTT.

This chain connects TRBV24-1 to TRBJ2-7; D possibly corresponds to TRBD2 (5 bases). Germline loops: CDR1 KGHDR, CDR2 SFDVKD. V lost 2 bases to trimming and J lost 2 bases, with 6 bases between them. This CDR3 region has 13 residues. The CDR3 is CATSDSEAYEQYF. CDR3 DNA: TGTGCCACCAGTGATTCGGAGGCCTACGAGCAGTACTTC.

At least ten counts were recorded for this clonotype. The V gene is TRBV29-1, the J gene TRBJ2-3, with 8 bases aligning to TRBD2. From germline, CDR1 is SQVTM and CDR2 ANQGSEA. V trimming: 6 bases; J trimming: 4 bases; junction bases outside the gene matches: 12. This CDR3 is built from 15 residues. The CDR3 here is CSVHGLASGPDTQYF. In DNA form, the CDR3 reads TGCAGCGTCCACGGACTAGCATCGGGCCCAGATACGCAGTATTTT.

This clonotype was seen many times. This sequence joins TRBV6-6 and TRBJ2-7, with D possibly TRBD2 on 5 matching bases. The CDR3 extends over 12 amino acids. Germline loops: CDR1 MNHNY, CDR2 SVGAGI (reference sequence). V was clipped by 7 bases and J by 1 base, with 8 bases between them. CDR3 amino acids: CASTGKSYEQYF. Here the CDR3 DNA reads TGTGCCAGCACCGGGAAGTCCTACGAGCAGTACTTC.

In its sample, this clonotype was seen many times. V and J are TRBV29-1 and TRBJ2-3, with D tentatively TRBD2 (6 bases). The CDR3 spans 12 residues. Trimming removed 7 bases from V and 2 bases from J, with 10 bases in between. CDR1 is SQVTM, CDR2 ANQGSEA, per germline. Here the CDR3 reads CSAGTDTDTQYF. The DNA of the CDR3 is TGCAGCGCCGGGACTGACACAGATACGCAGTATTTT.

This clonotype was detected a few times. The chain employs TRBV11-1 and TRBJ1-1; D gene ambiguous. In germline, CDR1 is SGHAT, CDR2 FQDESV (reference sequence). Trimming left V 0 bases short and J 7 bases short, with 6 bases between. CDR3 length: 12 amino acids. The CDR3 nucleotides read TGTGCCAGCAGCTTAGCAGGTTATGAAGCTTTCTTT. As protein: CASSLAGYEAFF. The full variable domain, with the rest looked up from reference TRBV11-1 and TRBJ1-1, is EAEVAQSPRYKITEKSQAVAFWCDPISGHATLYWYRQILGQGPELLVQFQDESVVDDSQLPKDRFSAERLKGVDSTLKIQPAELGDSAMYLCASSLAGYEAFFGQGTRLTVV.

This clonotype was recorded at least ten times. J is TRBJ2-3 and V is TRBV7-9; perhaps TRBD1 as D (5 bases). V was shortened by 1 base and J by 0 bases, with 8 bases between the two germline ends. In germline, CDR1 is SEHNR, CDR2 FQNEAQ (reference sequence). The length of the CDR3 is 15 residues. CDR3 amino acids: CASSLVAGSTDTQYF. The DNA of the CDR3 is TGTGCCAGCAGCTTAGTGGCAGGGAGCACAGATACGCAGTATTTT.

This clonotype was recorded many times. A read error may be the cause here, since a much bigger clone is one base away. This chain connects TRBV9 to TRBJ2-7; TRBD1 matches at 8 bases. CDR3 length: 16 amino acids. With 4 bases clipped from V and 5 bases from J, the junction kept 14 bases outside the gene matches. Germline assignment: CDR1 SGDLS and CDR2 YYNGEE. The CDR3 DNA reads as TGTGCCAGCAGCTTCCACCCGACAGGGGATTACGACGAGCAGTACTTC. Translating gives CASSFHPTGDYDEQYF.

This clonotype was detected many times. The chain combines TRBV6-5 with TRBJ1-1; D is undetermined. CDR3 length equals 13 residues. From germline, CDR1 is MNHEY and CDR2 SVGAGI. The V end was cut by 1 base, the J end by 8 bases, with 11 bases between. CDR3 loop: CASSYFAQREAFF. In DNA, the CDR3 is TGTGCCAGCAGTTACTTTGCCCAGAGGGAAGCTTTCTTT.

This clonotype was seen ten or more times. The chain combines TRBV20-1 with TRBJ2-5, with 12 bases lining up with TRBD2. The CDR3 loop spans 15 amino acids. The ends lost 6 bases at V and 0 bases at J; junction bases unmatched: 5. Per germline, CDR1 DFQATT and CDR2 SNEGSKA (reference sequence). The CDR3, as DNA: TGCAGTGCGGGGGGACTAGCGGGTCACCAAGAGACCCAGTACTTC. Translation gives CSAGGLAGHQETQYF.

The table lists this clonotype with many counts. The chain has TRBV15 and TRBJ2-4; TRBD2 is a possible D gene (6 bases). The length of the CDR3 is 13 residues. V lost 3 bases, J lost 7 bases, and 10 bases lay in between. Germline assignment: CDR1 LNHNV and CDR2 YYDKDF (reference sequence). CDR3 protein: CATSRSGENIQYF. The CDR3 DNA follows: TGTGCCACCAGCAGGTCGGGAGAGAACATTCAGTACTTC.

This clonotype has just a few counts. J is TRBJ2-2 and V is TRBV11-2; TRBD1 matches at 9 bases. Looked up from germline, CDR1 is SGHAT and CDR2 is FQNNGV. There are 18 residues in the CDR3. V shed 5 bases and J 2 bases; nucleotides not matched to a gene: 12. CDR3 nucleotide sequence: TGTGCCAGCAGCGTGCAGGGACAGGGTACTCGAAACACCGGGGAGCTGTTTTTT. This translates into CASSVQGQGTRNTGELFF.

The table lists this clonotype with many counts. CDR3 nucleotide sequence: TGTGCCAGCAGTGATTCGGCTAGTGGGTTCACCGGGGAGCTGTTTTTT. Protein: CASSDSASGFTGELFF. The genes are TRBV2 and TRBJ2-2, with D unresolved. Germline CDR1 is SNHLY and CDR2 is FYNNEI. Trimming cost V 3 bases and J 4 bases, with 15 bases left between them. This CDR3 contains 16 residues.

This clonotype appeared a few times. CDR3 amino acids: CASKNRTGMSTDTQYF. The CDR3 DNA sequence: TGTGCCAGCAAAAACCGGACAGGGATGAGCACAGATACGCAGTATTTT. The rearrangement uses TRBV6-5 and TRBJ2-3, with 8 nucleotides matching TRBD1. Germline V gene data show CDR1 as MNHEY and CDR2 as SVGAGI. The CDR3 is 16 residues long. Trimming took 7 bases from V and 0 from J; bases not matched to a gene: 9.

This clonotype was picked up many times. In DNA form, the CDR3 reads TGTGCCACTCAGGGTTTGGCTGAAGCTTTCTTT. Translating gives CATQGLAEAFF. V gene TRBV7-9 combines with J gene TRBJ1-1; tentatively, D is TRBD1 (5 bases). This CDR3 spans 11 amino acids. From germline, CDR1 is SEHNR and CDR2 FQNEAQ (reference sequence). V dropped 10 bases and J dropped 6 bases, with 12 bases sitting between them.

This clonotype has ten or more counts. V and J are TRBV4-1 and TRBJ2-1; D not certain. Trimming cost V 1 base and J 1 base, with 14 bases left between them. Looked up from germline, CDR1 is MGHRA and CDR2 is YSYEKL. The CDR3 consists of 17 residues. The CDR3, as DNA: TGCGCCAGCAGCCAAGGGCGGCTAGAAGTATCCTACAATGAGCAGTTCTTC. Encoded protein: CASSQGRLEVSYNEQFF.

In its sample, this clonotype was seen many times. The V call is TRBV6-2 or TRBV6-3, the J call TRBJ2-2; 12 bases are shared with TRBD1. This CDR3 spans 21 amino acids. V dropped 4 bases and J dropped 4; count of bases not matched to a gene: 19. Germline CDR1 is MNHEY and CDR2 is SVGEGT. This chain's CDR3 is CASSSIAGTGGLSAGTGELFF. The CDR3, as DNA: TGTGCCAGCAGTTCGATCGCCGGGACAGGGGGCTTGTCGGCTGGCACCGGGGAGCTGTTTTTT.

This clonotype was observed many times. CDR3 nucleotides: TGTGCCAGCAGCTTATATGCGTCGGGAGGGGAGATTAATTCACCCCTCCACTTT. Translating gives CASSLYASGGEINSPLHF. The chain carries TRBV7-2 and TRBJ1-6, with D tentatively TRBD1 (5 bases). Germline CDR1 is SGHTA and CDR2 is FQGNSA. V lost 2 bases and J 6 bases, leaving 20 bases between the germline ends. This CDR3 has 18 residues.

This clonotype was picked up many times. The CDR3 spells CASSWTGTSKETQYF. CDR3 DNA: TGCGCCAGCAGCTGGACCGGGACTAGCAAGGAGACCCAGTACTTC. V is TRBV5-1 and J is TRBJ2-5; 9 positions match TRBD2. The CDR3 has 15 residues. Germline V CDR1 and CDR2: SGHRS, YFSETQ. The ends lost 3 bases at V and 5 bases at J; junction bases unmatched: 8.

As concerns this clonotype: Being one base from a much bigger clone, this may be a read error. V gene TRBV5-1 combines with J gene TRBJ2-5, with 7 positions matching TRBD1. This CDR3 region has 17 residues. The J segment lost 6 bases and the V segment lost 4 bases, leaving 18 bases of the junction unmatched. Germline V gives CDR1 SGHRS, CDR2 YFSETQ. CDR3 sequence (DNA): TGCGCCAGCAGCGTAACTCCTGGCAGGGGGAACCGCCAGACCCAGTACTTC. Amino acid sequence: CASSVTPGRGNRQTQYF.

This clonotype has ten or more counts. The rearrangement links TRBV29-1 to TRBJ2-3, with 10 positions matching TRBD2. Germline V gene sequence: CDR1 SQVTM, CDR2 ANQGSEA. The V gene end was trimmed by 4 bases and the J gene end by 0 bases; junction bases not matched to a gene: 10. The CDR3 covers 17 residues. CDR3 loop: CSVVPSGGFSSTDTQYF. CDR3 bases: TGCAGCGTTGTCCCTAGCGGGGGATTCTCTAGCACAGATACGCAGTATTTT.

This clonotype was counted at least ten times. The rearrangement joins TRBV7-2 to TRBJ2-7, with unresolved D. The V gene lost 1 base and the J gene lost 3 bases, with 4 bases spanning the gap. The CDR3 is made up of 12 amino acids. Germline V gives CDR1 SGHTA, CDR2 FQGNSA. The CDR3 is CASSLGFYEQYF. Written as DNA, the CDR3 is TGTGCCAGCAGCTTAGGGTTCTACGAGCAGTACTTC.

This clonotype was seen only a few times. The chain is built from TRBV15 and TRBJ2-2; 10 bases are shared with TRBD1. Germline V gene sequence: CDR1 LNHNV, CDR2 YYDKDF (reference sequence). The CDR3 runs to 18 residues. After removal of 0 bases from V and 6 bases from J, the junction contained 10 bases not matched to a gene. In DNA form, the CDR3 reads TGTGCCACCAGCAGAGATAGGGACAGGGGTTTTCGCCCCGGGGAGCTGTTTTTT. The encoded protein is CATSRDRDRGFRPGELFF.

This clonotype was seen ten or more times. The genes are TRBV4-2 and TRBJ2-2, with D possibly TRBD2 on 6 matching bases. The CDR3 length is 15 residues. From germline, CDR1 is LGHNA and CDR2 YNFKEQ. V lost 3 bases, J lost 4 bases, and 12 bases lay in between. Written as DNA, the CDR3 is TGTGCCAGCAGCCACCAGCGGGTTCCCACCGGGGAGCTGTTTTTT. Its translation: CASSHQRVPTGELFF.

At least ten counts were recorded for this clonotype. The chain carries TRBV29-1 and TRBJ2-7, with no clear D. The CDR3 length is 13 residues. Germline V gene sequence: CDR1 SQVTM, CDR2 ANQGSEA. Trimming took 4 bases from V and 3 from J, leaving 13 bases between them. CDR3 protein: CSVVYSGIYEQYF. The DNA of the CDR3 is TGCAGCGTTGTGTACAGTGGGATCTACGAGCAGTACTTC.

This clonotype was detected many times. The rearrangement links TRBV14 to TRBJ2-7; D possibly uses TRBD1 or TRBD2 (5 bases each). This CDR3 contains 14 residues. Germline loops: CDR1 SGHDN, CDR2 FVKESK. V lost 3 bases and J 4 bases, leaving 13 bases between the germline ends. Here the CDR3 reads CASSQEFGAYEQYF. CDR3 sequence (DNA): TGTGCCAGCAGCCAGGAGTTCGGGGCGTACGAGCAGTACTTC.